The source of this TCR beta chain is a study of blood T cell repertoires in COVID-19. Study summary: Spain, Italy and the United States supplied samples that represented acute and convalescent COVID-19.

Some clones are missing from TCRdb's copy, which holds only in-frame ones; the method was immunoSEQ multiplex PCR. The sample records roughly 110,000 clones, roughly 76% being singletons. J gave up 3 bases and V 0 bases, and 5 bases lay outside the gene matches. This CDR3 is built from 16 residues. In germline, CDR1 is MNHEY, CDR2 SVGAGI. The sequenced sample consisted of peripheral blood. The receptor comes from a human donor in a cohort sampled during active COVID-19. This chain links TRBV6-5 with TRBJ2-1; the match to TRBD2 covers 7 bases. The CDR3 loop is CASSYSPAGSYNEQFF. CDR3 in DNA: TGTGCCAGCAGTTACTCGCCAGCGGGGAGCTACAATGAGCAGTTCTTC.